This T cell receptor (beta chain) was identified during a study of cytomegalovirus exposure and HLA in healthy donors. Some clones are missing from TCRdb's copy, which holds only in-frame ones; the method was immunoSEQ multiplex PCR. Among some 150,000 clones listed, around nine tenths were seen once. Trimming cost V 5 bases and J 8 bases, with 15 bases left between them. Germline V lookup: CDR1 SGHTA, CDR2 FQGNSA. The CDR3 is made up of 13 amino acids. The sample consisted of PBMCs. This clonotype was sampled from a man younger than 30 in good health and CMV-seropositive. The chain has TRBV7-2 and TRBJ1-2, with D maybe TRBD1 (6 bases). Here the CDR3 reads CASSEQGRGGYTF. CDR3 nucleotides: TGTGCCAGCAGCGAACAGGGCCGAGGGGGCTACACCTTC.